Listed below are T cell receptor beta chains from one sample, sequenced in a study of cytomegalovirus exposure and HLA in healthy donors. The protocol was immunoSEQ multiplex PCR, while the TCRdb copy is restricted to in-frame clones and leaves out a portion. The sample holds about 160,000 clones, about 65% seen once. The material sequenced was PBMCs. The receptor set was obtained from a middle-aged man in good health and CMV-seropositive. CDR3s include the opening cysteine and the closing phenylalanine or tryptophan. D genes are given only for firm matches. Only part of the rows carry a size: once, few, many, or a class if the clone is expanded.

TRBV11-2,TRBJ1-4,.,few,CASSPRGASHSGKLFF,TGTGCCAGCAGCCCACGGGGGGCTTCCCACTCAGGAAAACTGTTTTTT
TRBV7-8,TRBJ2-5,.,.,CASTISTTQETQYF,TGTGCCAGCACCATTTCAACGACTCAAGAGACCCAGTACTTC
TRBV6-5,TRBJ2-1,.,.,CASTHRASNEQFF,TGTGCCAGCACTCACAGGGCCAGCAATGAGCAGTTCTTC
TRBV5-1,TRBJ1-4,TRBD1,.,CASSSGDRVEKLFF,TGCGCCAGCAGCTCTGGGGACAGGGTTGAAAAACTGTTTTTT
TRBV19,TRBJ1-1,.,.,CASPKWSNTEAFF,TGTGCCTCCCCTAAGTGGTCGAACACTGAAGCTTTCTTT
TRBV9,TRBJ2-2,TRBD1,.,CASSGPGGNTGELFF,TGTGCCAGCAGCGGACCAGGGGGAAACACCGGGGAGCTGTTTTTT
TRBV25-1,TRBJ2-7,TRBD1,.,CASSVMGQGGEQYF,TGTGCCAGCAGTGTAATGGGACAGGGCGGCGAGCAGTACTTC
TRBV18,TRBJ2-7,.,.,CASSPPGGGSSYEQYF,TGTGCCAGCTCACCACCTGGCGGGGGCAGCTCCTACGAGCAGTACTTC
TRBV7-8,TRBJ1-2,TRBD1,once,CASSLTGEGYGYTF,TGTGCCAGCAGCTTGACAGGGGAAGGCTATGGCTACACCTTC
TRBV6-6,TRBJ2-5,TRBD2,once,CASSRRTSGGGETQYF,TGTGCCAGCAGTCGACGGACTAGCGGGGGGGGAGAGACCCAGTACTTC
TRBV20-1,TRBJ2-5,.,few,CSASVEETQYF,TGCAGTGCCAGCGTGGAGGAGACCCAGTACTTC
TRBV10-3,TRBJ1-5,.,.,CAISESAGHPSNQPQHF,TGTGCCATCAGTGAGTCTGCAGGACACCCCAGCAATCAGCCCCAGCATTTT
TRBV29-1,TRBJ1-3,TRBD1,.,CSAYTGDTIYF,TGCAGCGCCTATACAGGGGACACCATATATTTT
TRBV27,TRBJ2-1,.,.,CASSSVDAGAFYHEQFF,TGTGCCAGCAGCTCCGTTGACGCGGGGGCCTTCTATCATGAGCAGTTCTTC
TRBV4-2,TRBJ2-7,TRBD1,.,CASSPGQGNYEQYF,TGTGCCAGCAGCCCCGGACAGGGTAACTACGAGCAGTACTTC
TRBV9,TRBJ1-4,.,.,CASSGPGTTNEKLFF,TGTGCCAGCAGCGGACCAGGCACCACTAATGAAAAACTGTTTTTT
TRBV5-1,TRBJ1-1,.,.,CASSSGGGVTEAFF,TGCGCCAGCAGCTCGGGGGGCGGGGTAACTGAAGCTTTCTTT
TRBV19,TRBJ2-7,.,.,CASMAATTYEQYF,TGTGCCAGTATGGCAGCTACTACCTACGAGCAGTACTTC
TRBV7-9,TRBJ2-1,TRBD2,.,CASSPKERGGYNEQFF,TGTGCCAGCAGCCCTAAGGAGCGGGGGGGCTACAATGAGCAGTTCTTC
TRBV11-3,TRBJ1-1,TRBD1,.,CASSLGQGNTEAFF,TGTGCCAGCAGCCTCGGACAGGGAAACACTGAAGCTTTCTTT
TRBV19,TRBJ1-1,.,once,CASCGLNTEAFF,TGTGCCTCATGCGGTTTGAACACTGAAGCTTTCTTT
TRBV20-1,TRBJ1-1,.,.,CSATPGGTGFF,TGCAGTGCAACGCCGGGAGGAACGGGATTCTTT
TRBV7-2,TRBJ2-4,TRBD2,once,CASSPRGEGTIQYF,TGTGCCAGCAGCCCCCGAGGGGAGGGTACCATTCAGTACTTC
TRBV7-8,TRBJ2-7,.,.,CASSPSNRVREQYF,TGTGCCAGCAGCCCCTCAAACAGGGTACGGGAGCAGTACTTC
TRBV7-9,TRBJ1-2,TRBD1,.,CASSLPRQGSRGYTF,TGTGCCAGCAGCTTACCTCGACAGGGATCGCGGGGCTACACCTTC
TRBV30,TRBJ1-4,.,.,CAWSRAGARSEKLFF,TGTGCCTGGAGCCGGGCGGGGGCTAGGAGTGAAAAACTGTTTTTT
TRBV19,TRBJ1-4,TRBD1,.,CASTRPGQGGEKLFF,TGTGCCAGTACCCGGCCGGGACAGGGAGGAGAAAAACTGTTTTTT
TRBV29-1,TRBJ1-4,TRBD1,.,CSVEMGQGEEKLFF,TGCAGCGTTGAAATGGGACAGGGAGAGGAAAAACTGTTTTTT
TRBV19,TRBJ2-3,.,.,CASSLASRRDTQYF,TGTGCCAGTAGTTTGGCTTCGAGGAGGGATACGCAGTATTTT
TRBV5-1,TRBJ2-3,.,.,CASSLREQPDTQYF,TGCGCCAGCAGCTTGCGGGAACAACCAGATACGCAGTATTTT
TRBV7-2,TRBJ2-7,TRBD1,.,CASSLNRGLYEQYF,TGTGCCAGCAGCTTGAACAGGGGCCTCTACGAGCAGTACTTC
TRBV7-2,TRBJ1-5,TRBD1,.,CASSPGTGVLQPQHF,TGTGCCAGCAGTCCCGGGACAGGGGTGCTTCAGCCCCAGCATTTT
TRBV4-1,TRBJ1-2,.,.,CASSQASEGSFYGYTF,TGCGCCAGCAGCCAGGCCTCCGAGGGTTCCTTCTATGGCTACACCTTC
TRBV6-4,TRBJ2-2,.,.,CASSSTNTGELFF,TGTGCCAGCAGTTCAACTAACACCGGGGAGCTGTTTTTT
TRBV7-2,TRBJ2-7,TRBD1,.,CASSPGTVSYEQYF,TGTGCCAGCAGCCCCGGGACAGTCTCCTACGAGCAGTACTTC
TRBV5-6,TRBJ1-2,.,.,CASTGGYYGYTF,TGTGCCAGCACCGGGGGGTACTATGGCTACACCTTC
TRBV7-9,TRBJ1-2,.,.,CASSLLGAGSGGYTF,TGTGCCAGCAGCTTATTGGGGGCAGGCTCGGGAGGCTACACCTTC
TRBV9,TRBJ2-5,.,.,CASSVAGQGETQYF,TGTGCCAGCAGCGTAGCAGGGCAGGGAGAGACCCAGTACTTC
TRBV5-8,TRBJ1-5,.,.,CASSGTTVKPQHF,TGTGCCAGCAGCGGGACAACGGTGAAGCCCCAGCATTTT
TRBV20-1,TRBJ2-5,.,.,CSSGTQETQYF,TGCAGCAGCGGGACACAAGAGACCCAGTACTTC
TRBV27,TRBJ1-4,.,once,CASSRGGGEKLFF,TGTGCCAGCAGCCGAGGAGGTGGCGAAAAACTGTTTTTT
TRBV9,TRBJ2-5,TRBD1,.,CASSAYRGGETQYF,TGTGCCAGCAGCGCCTACAGGGGTGGGGAGACCCAGTACTTC
TRBV14,TRBJ2-7,TRBD2,.,CATSSGGLHEQYF,TGTGCCACTTCGAGCGGGGGGCTCCACGAGCAGTACTTC
TRBV5-8,TRBJ1-2,TRBD1,.,CASSSPGQGYGYTF,TGTGCCAGCAGCTCCCCGGGACAGGGCTATGGCTACACCTTC
TRBV19,TRBJ2-3,.,.,CASSLRAGWEADTQYF,TGTGCCAGTAGCCTTCGTGCGGGGTGGGAAGCAGATACGCAGTATTTT
TRBV30,TRBJ2-3,.,.,CARGGDPSTDTQYF,TGTGCACGGGGAGGTGATCCTAGCACAGATACGCAGTATTTT
TRBV9,TRBJ1-1,.,.,CASSPGWSELTEAFF,TGTGCCAGCAGCCCCGGGTGGTCCGAGCTCACTGAAGCTTTCTTT
TRBV11-2,TRBJ2-7,.,.,CASRLRTEEQYF,TGTGCCAGCAGGTTAAGGACTGAGGAGCAGTACTTC